One and the same sample provided the 32 T cell receptor beta chains below, sequenced in a study of T cell repertoires in cytomegalovirus infection. TCRdb recomputed calls from the reads with MiXCR, one row per CDR3 protein. Of about 440,000 distinct CDR3 sequences listed, around 32% are singletons. The specimen was PBMCs. These receptors were obtained from a human donor in good health (CMV status not recorded). Some clones in this sample may be carry-over from other donors' samples.

For this clonotype: At one end the junction does not follow the germline gene, possibly because of a read error. The V call is TRBV28, the J call TRBJ1-4; no definite D call. Germline V lookup: CDR1 MDHEN, CDR2 SYDVKM. The length of the CDR3 is 13 residues. CDR3 sequence: CAISLHSNEKLFF. CDR3 nucleotides: TGTGCCATCAGTTTACACTCTAATGAAAAACTGTTTTTT.

For this clonotype: The junction departs from germline at one end; a sequencing error may be responsible. The V call is TRBV6-2 or TRBV6-3, the J call TRBJ2-1; weak D call: TRBD2 (7 bases). The germline V gene has CDR1 MNHEY and CDR2 SVGEGT. The CDR3 is 16 residues long. This CDR3 is CDSRRTGSLAGREQFF. CDR3 bases: TGTGACAGCAGACGTACAGGGAGTCTGGCCGGGAGGGAGCAGTTCTTC.

The chain links TRBV24-1 to TRBJ2-1; either TRBD1 or TRBD2 may fit D (5 bases each). V lost 4 bases to trimming and J lost 13 bases, with 16 bases between them. The CDR3 spans 13 residues. Germline V gene data show CDR1 as KGHDR and CDR2 as SFDVKD. CDR3 nucleotide sequence: TGTGCCACCAGTGACTGGGACCTAAGTTCCCAGTTCTTC. This encodes CATSDWDLSSQFF.

In this sample, this clonotype turned up many times. The chain carries TRBV7-2 and TRBJ1-3; no definite D call. Trimming removed 5 bases at V and 0 bases at J, with 11 bases between. The CDR3 contains 15 residues. Per the germline V gene, CDR1 is SGHTA and CDR2 is FQGNSA. The CDR3, as DNA: TGTGCCAGCAGCCCGACCCAGAGCTCTGGAAACACCATATATTTT. Protein: CASSPTQSSGNTIYF.

This clonotype showed up just once. V and J are TRBV6-1 and TRBJ1-2; D not resolved. Trimming took 6 bases from V and 7 from J, leaving 24 bases between them. This CDR3 has 16 amino acids. Looked up from germline, CDR1 is MNHNS and CDR2 is SASEGT. The chain's CDR3 is CASSPTGSSVYSGYTF. CDR3 coding DNA: TGTGCCAGCAGCCCAACCGGTTCATCAGTGTACAGTGGCTACACCTTC.

This clonotype was found many times. This rearrangement joins TRBV7-2 to TRBJ2-7; 12 bases line up with TRBD1. The CDR3 spans 17 residues. CDR1 is SGHTA and CDR2 is FQGNSA in the germline V gene. After removal of 0 bases from V and 7 bases from J, the junction contained 10 bases not matched to a gene. CDR3: CASSLAGTGGQAGEQYF. The CDR3 nucleotides read TGTGCCAGCAGCTTAGCTGGGACAGGGGGCCAAGCGGGTGAGCAGTACTTC.

The rearrangement joins TRBV6-6 to TRBJ2-7; TRBD1 agrees at 12 bases. The CDR3 covers 18 residues. Trimming took 6 bases from V and 5 from J; bases not matched to a gene: 17. Germline V lookup: CDR1 MNHNY, CDR2 SVGAGI (reference sequence). For the CDR3, the DNA is TGTGCCAGCAGAACTTCGGGACAGGGGGCTAAGTTTCTCCACGAGCAGTACTTC. As protein: CASRTSGQGAKFLHEQYF.

The chain is built from TRBV27 and TRBJ1-5; D possibly corresponds to TRBD1 (6 bases). The CDR3 loop spans 13 amino acids. V was pared by 1 base and J by 7 bases, with 8 bases between. Germline lookup yields CDR1 MNHEY and CDR2 SMNVEV (reference sequence). DNA for the CDR3: TGTGCCAGCAGTTTATGGGGGGGCCAGCCCCAGCATTTT. It codes for CASSLWGGQPQHF.

The V and J genes are TRBV20-1 and TRBJ1-5; a possible D gene is TRBD1 (6 bases). Germline loops: CDR1 DFQATT, CDR2 SNEGSKA (reference sequence). The CDR3 has 13 residues. Trimming shortened V by 4 bases and J by 4 bases, and 11 bases separated the two germline ends. CDR3 amino acids: CSAKTGVNQPQHF. CDR3 in DNA: TGCAGTGCTAAGACAGGAGTGAATCAGCCCCAGCATTTT.

The rearrangement uses TRBV2 and TRBJ1-1, with D perhaps TRBD1 (5 bases). The CDR3 is 13 amino acids. Germline CDR1 is SNHLY and CDR2 is FYNNEI. Trimming took 6 bases from V and 13 from J, leaving 21 bases between them. The CDR3 here is CASRRGGNTEYFF. The CDR3 nucleotides read TGTGCCAGCAGAAGGGGCGGTAACACTGAATATTTCTTT.

This clonotype has only a few counts. This rearrangement joins TRBV12-3 or TRBV12-4 to TRBJ2-3, with D maybe TRBD2 (6 bases). The V end was cut by 4 bases, the J end by 0 bases, with 11 bases between. The CDR3 extends over 15 amino acids. The CDR3 nucleotides read TGTGCCAGCAGTTCCCTTGGGACTAGCACAGATACGCAGTATTTT. Its protein is CASSSLGTSTDTQYF.

This clonotype was counted only a few times. The V call is TRBV19, the J call TRBJ1-3; D remains ambiguous. V dropped 7 bases and J dropped 0 bases, with 13 bases sitting between them. Germline CDR1 and CDR2: LNHDA and SQIVND (reference sequence). The CDR3 loop spans 15 amino acids. CDR3 DNA: TGTGCCAGTAACCACGACGGAAGCTCTGGAAACACCATATATTTT. Protein: CASNHDGSSGNTIYF.

This clonotype was observed a few times. The chain has TRBV10-3 and TRBJ1-6; 7 bases line up with TRBD1. The ends lost 5 bases at V and 8 bases at J; junction bases unmatched: 18. The length of the CDR3 is 18 residues. Germline CDR1 is ENHRY and CDR2 is SYGVKD. The CDR3 DNA is TGTGCCATCAGTCAATCGCAATCAGGGGGAAGGGTGGATTCACCCCTCCACTTT. Protein: CAISQSQSGGRVDSPLHF.

This sequence joins TRBV5-8 and TRBJ2-2; D is ambiguous. The length of the CDR3 is 16 residues. Deletions cut 4 bases from V and 0 bases from J, with 13 bases between. In germline, CDR1 is SGHTS, CDR2 YDEGEE. CDR3 nucleotides: TGTGCCAGCAGCGTTTGGACCGCCACGAACACCGGGGAGCTGTTTTTT. This translates into CASSVWTATNTGELFF.

This clonotype came up a few times. The rearrangement joins TRBV18 to TRBJ2-3; 10 nucleotides agree with TRBD2. Germline assignment: CDR1 KGHSH and CDR2 LQKENI. The V segment lost 1 base and the J segment 2 bases; nucleotides outside the gene matches: 3. There are 16 residues in the CDR3. CDR3 coding DNA: TGTGCCAGCTCACCACTCGGGACTAGCGCCACAGATACGCAGTATTTT. Encoded protein: CASSPLGTSATDTQYF.

The chain links TRBV4-3 to TRBJ1-1, with TRBD1 matching over 8 bases. This CDR3 comprises 15 residues. J gave up 4 bases and V 0 bases, and 4 bases lay outside the gene matches. CDR1 LGHNA and CDR2 YSLEER come from the germline V gene. The CDR3 sequence is CASSQDRGHVTEAFF. The CDR3, as DNA: TGCGCCAGCAGCCAAGACAGGGGGCACGTCACTGAAGCTTTCTTT.

The rearrangement joins TRBV6-2 or TRBV6-3 to TRBJ1-1; 7 bases fit TRBD1. J was trimmed by 4 bases and V by 8 bases; bases with no gene match: 10. There are 14 residues in the CDR3. The V gene's germline CDR1 is MNHEY and CDR2 SVGEGT. The CDR3 DNA sequence: TGTGCCAGCGAACCTTACAGGGGCTCCACTGAAGCTTTCTTT. It yields the protein CASEPYRGSTEAFF.

To note about this clonotype: The conserved phenylalanine or tryptophan is not found at the CDR3 terminus, so this likely reflects a read error. Because the CDR3's place on the DNA is in doubt, the DNA is left out and the CDR3 is given as listed by TCRdb. This rearrangement joins TRBV11-1 to TRBJ1-6; TRBD1 is the table's D call and was not checked against the DNA. The CDR3 has 14 amino acids, counting both end residues. CDR1 SGHAT and CDR2 FQDESV come from the germline V gene (reference sequence). CDR3 amino acids: CASSLGTGQSTLQL.

This clonotype has more than one count but fewer than ten. V and J are TRBV2 and TRBJ2-1, with D maybe TRBD2 (5 bases). This CDR3 has 15 amino acids. The V gene's germline CDR1 is SNHLY and CDR2 FYNNEI. V was trimmed by 2 bases and J by 5 bases, leaving 13 bases between them. CDR3 nucleotide sequence: TGTGCCAGCAGTGAACCCGGGATCCCGAACAATGAGCAGTTCTTC. Its translation is CASSEPGIPNNEQFF.

This clonotype was counted at least ten times. The chain has TRBV7-2 and TRBJ1-5, with 11 bases fitting TRBD1. This CDR3 is built from 19 residues. The germline V gene has CDR1 SGHTA and CDR2 FQGNSA. After removal of 1 base from V and 2 bases from J, the junction contained 10 bases not matched to a gene. The CDR3 DNA follows: TGTGCCAGCAGCTTAGGGGACAGGGGGGTCGGGGTCGGCAATCAGCCCCAGCATTTT. It yields the protein CASSLGDRGVGVGNQPQHF.

There are many counts of this clonotype. V usage is TRBV7-2 and J usage is TRBJ2-3, with 8 positions matching TRBD1. Germline CDR1 and CDR2: SGHTA and FQGNSA. J was trimmed by 4 bases and V by 5 bases; bases with no gene match: 8. This CDR3 region has 15 residues. The CDR3 coding sequence is TGTGCCAGCAGCCCCGACAGGGGAGGTCCAGATACGCAGTATTTT. Translation: CASSPDRGGPDTQYF.

This clonotype was observed many times. This sequence joins TRBV7-2 and TRBJ2-3; weak D call: TRBD1 (6 bases). The germline V and J ends were trimmed by 2 bases and 4 bases, with 13 bases remaining between them. The germline gives CDR1 SGHTA, CDR2 FQGNSA. The CDR3 runs to 15 residues. CDR3 in amino acids: CASSLRTVDADTQYF. The CDR3, as DNA: TGTGCCAGCAGCTTACGGACAGTGGACGCAGATACGCAGTATTTT.

This clonotype came up once. The rearrangement uses TRBV20-1 and TRBJ2-3, with 8 bases that match TRBD2. The CDR3 runs 18 residues. J lost 2 bases, V lost 0 bases, and 13 bases had no gene match. CDR1 is DFQATT and CDR2 is SNEGSKA in the germline V gene (reference sequence). CDR3 residues: CSARDQYLAGGNTDTQYF. The CDR3 DNA reads as TGCAGTGCTAGAGACCAATATTTGGCGGGGGGAAACACAGATACGCAGTATTTT.

There are a few counts of this clonotype. The chain is built from TRBV20-1 and TRBJ2-7; the match to TRBD2 covers 10 bases. The CDR3 contains 15 residues. Germline V CDR1 and CDR2: DFQATT, SNEGSKA (reference sequence). J was trimmed by 2 bases and V by 3 bases; bases with no gene match: 7. The CDR3 coding sequence is TGCAGTGCTAGTACTTTACTAGCGGGGACCTACGAGCAGTACTTC. It yields the protein CSASTLLAGTYEQYF.

This clonotype was observed a few times. The chain couples TRBV6-6 to TRBJ2-7, with TRBD1 matching 7 bases. The CDR3 is 15 residues long. V trimming: 0 bases; J trimming: 0 bases; junction bases outside the gene matches: 2. Germline assignment: CDR1 MNHNY and CDR2 SVGAGI (reference sequence). The CDR3 sequence is CASSYSAGGSYEQYF. CDR3 coding DNA: TGTGCCAGCAGTTACTCCGCAGGGGGCTCCTACGAGCAGTACTTC.

The rearrangement links TRBV6-6 to TRBJ2-5; D is uncertain. CDR1 is MNHNY and CDR2 is SVGAGI in the germline V gene (reference sequence). V lost 5 bases, J lost 4 bases, and 8 bases lay in between. The CDR3 contains 12 residues. This CDR3 reads CASSMGIETQYF. The CDR3 bases are TGTGCCAGCAGTATGGGTATAGAGACCCAGTACTTC.

This clonotype was counted a few times. The chain joins TRBV12-3 or TRBV12-4 to TRBJ2-6; D unclear. This CDR3 comprises 14 residues. V lost 6 bases and J 1 base, leaving 7 bases between the germline ends. The CDR3 DNA is TGTGCCAGCAGCCATCGATCTGGGGCCAACGTCCTGACTTTC. Translation: CASSHRSGANVLTF.

This clonotype appeared a few times. This chain uses TRBV14 with TRBJ2-5; TRBD2 matches 9 bases. Germline CDR1 and CDR2: SGHDN and FVKESK. This CDR3 is 15 amino acids long. Trimming at V came to 5 bases and at J to 1 base, leaving 5 bases not matched to a gene. The CDR3 DNA reads as TGTGCCAGCAGCGCATTAGCGGGGGCCCAAGAGACCCAGTACTTC. This translates into CASSALAGAQETQYF.

This chain connects TRBV6-1 to TRBJ1-5; D call uncertain. Germline V gene data show CDR1 as MNHNS and CDR2 as SASEGT. Between the trimmed V and J ends, which lost 6 bases and 5 bases, there was a span of 11 bases. The CDR3 consists of 13 residues. The DNA for the CDR3 is TGTGCCAGCAGAGCTGACTCGGATCAGCCCCAGCATTTT. It translates to CASRADSDQPQHF.

The chain combines TRBV6-2 or TRBV6-3 with TRBJ2-5; 9 bases agree with TRBD1. Trimming took 5 bases from V and 5 from J; bases not matched to a gene: 12. The V gene's germline CDR1 is MNHEY and CDR2 SVGEGT. There are 16 residues in the CDR3. The CDR3 is CASSRPGDRVTETQYF. As DNA, the CDR3 is TGTGCCAGCAGTCGCCCCGGGGACAGGGTTACGGAGACCCAGTACTTC.

The chain links TRBV7-8 to TRBJ2-7; TRBD1 matches 7 bases. CDR3 length: 16 residues. The V gene's germline CDR1 is SGHVS and CDR2 FQNEAQ. V was pared by 5 bases and J by 9 bases, with 19 bases of the junction left unmatched. CDR3 coding DNA: TGTGCCAGCAGCGTGCTAGGGGGCGCCGGTATTGGCGTGCAGTACTTC. This encodes CASSVLGGAGIGVQYF.

The chain carries TRBV28 and TRBJ2-5; 8 nucleotides agree with TRBD1. Germline values: CDR1 MDHEN, CDR2 SYDVKM. The CDR3 runs to 14 residues. V was clipped by 6 bases and J by 6 bases; unmatched bases: 9. The CDR3 DNA reads TGTGCCAGCAGCCTACCGGGACAGGCCAAGACCCAGTACTTC. It codes for CASSLPGQAKTQYF. The whole variable domain, filled in from reference TRBV28 and TRBJ2-5, reads DVKVTQSSRYLVKRTGEKVFLECVQDMDHENMFWYRQDPGLGLRLIYFSYDVKMKEKGDIPEGYSVSREKKERFSLILESASTNQTSMYLCASSLPGQAKTQYFGPGTRLLVL.